Each of the 15 T cell receptor beta chains below was sequenced from the same sample in a study of cytomegalovirus exposure and HLA in healthy donors. 60 Vbeta and 13 Jbeta primers were used in PCR. Sequenced by immunoSEQ multiplex PCR; TCRdb stores in-frame clones only, minus some. This sample's clone table lists about 130,000 clones. The sequenced sample consisted of PBMCs. The origin of the receptors is a man between 18 and 35 years old in good health and CMV-seronegative.

The chain carries TRBV6-5 and TRBJ1-1; 8 bases are shared with TRBD1. V dropped 2 bases and J dropped 3; count of bases not matched to a gene: 8. This CDR3 region has 16 residues. Germline V CDR1 and CDR2: MNHEY, SVGAGI. The CDR3 region is CASSYPLATGDTEAFF. The CDR3 DNA follows: TGTGCCAGCAGTTACCCCCTAGCGACAGGGGACACTGAAGCTTTCTTT.

This CDR3 is CASGPTGTGNTIYF. CDR3 coding DNA: TGTGCCAGCGGCCCGACAGGGACTGGAAACACCATATATTTT. The gene calls are TRBV27 and TRBJ1-3; 7 nucleotides align to TRBD1. From germline, CDR1 is MNHEY and CDR2 SMNVEV (reference sequence). The CDR3 sequence is 14 residues long. J lost 2 bases, V lost 8 bases, and 6 bases had no gene match.

The V and J genes are TRBV5-1 and TRBJ2-5; 7 bases agree with TRBD1. The CDR3 is 16 amino acids. V dropped 3 bases and J dropped 2; count of bases not matched to a gene: 10. Germline V CDR1 and CDR2: SGHRS, YFSETQ. The CDR3 nucleotides are TGCGCCAGCAGCTCAACCGGGACAGCTACACAAGAGACCCAGTACTTC. The encoded protein is CASSSTGTATQETQYF.

The CDR3 sequence is CASSLRNIQLSPSYEQYF. CDR3 bases: TGTGCCAGCAGTTTGAGGAATATCCAACTGTCCCCCTCCTACGAGCAGTACTTC. The V call is TRBV27, the J call TRBJ2-7; D unclear. CDR1 is MNHEY, CDR2 SMNVEV, per germline (reference sequence). The CDR3 is 18 amino acids. V was trimmed by 3 bases and J by 0 bases, leaving 21 bases between them.

The V call is TRBV11-2, the J call TRBJ2-7; D possibly corresponds to TRBD1 (5 bases). The CDR3 has 15 residues. In germline, CDR1 is SGHAT, CDR2 FQNNGV. Trimming removed 1 base from V and 4 bases from J, with 14 bases in between. This CDR3 reads CASSLVWQGKYEQYF. The CDR3 DNA reads as TGTGCCAGCAGCTTAGTTTGGCAGGGCAAATACGAGCAGTACTTC. The variable domain in full, with the rest retrieved from reference TRBV11-2 and TRBJ2-7, is EAGVAQSPRYKIIEKRQSVAFWCNPISGHATLYWYQQILGQGPKLLIQFQNNGVVDDSQLPKDRFSAERLKGVDSTLKIQPAKLEDSAVYLCASSLVWQGKYEQYFGPGTRLTVT.

The chain is built from TRBV27 and TRBJ1-1; tentative D call: TRBD1 (5 bases). Deletions cut 3 bases from V and 2 bases from J, with 10 bases between. Germline V gene sequence: CDR1 MNHEY, CDR2 SMNVEV (reference sequence). The CDR3 is made up of 14 amino acids. The CDR3 bases are TGTGCCAGCAGTTTTCAGGGAATAAACACTGAAGCTTTCTTT. This sequence encodes CASSFQGINTEAFF.

V and J are TRBV9 and TRBJ1-5, with TRBD1 matching 7 bases. The CDR3 totals 14 residues. The germline CDR1 and CDR2 sequences are SGDLS and YYNGEE. After removal of 3 bases from V and 7 bases from J, the junction contained 7 bases not matched to a gene. This CDR3 is CASSAGTEKQPQHF. The CDR3 coding sequence is TGTGCCAGCAGCGCCGGGACAGAGAAGCAGCCCCAGCATTTT.

The chain has TRBV28 and TRBJ2-2; 9 bases line up with TRBD1. V lost 5 bases, J lost 8 bases, and 3 bases stayed unmatched. The CDR3 covers 13 residues. The germline V gene has CDR1 MDHEN and CDR2 SYDVKM. CDR3: CASSAGQGGELFF. As DNA, the CDR3 is TGTGCCAGCAGTGCGGGACAGGGTGGGGAGCTGTTTTTT.

The V and J genes are TRBV28 and TRBJ2-7; D call uncertain. There are 13 residues in the CDR3. The ends were cut back, 2 bases at V and 3 bases at J, with 8 bases in the middle. In germline, CDR1 is MDHEN, CDR2 SYDVKM. DNA for the CDR3: TGTGCCAGCAGTTTAGGCCCCATCTACGAGCAGTACTTC. It yields the protein CASSLGPIYEQYF.

V usage is TRBV6-1 and J usage is TRBJ2-1; 9 bases align to TRBD2. Germline CDR1 and CDR2: MNHNS and SASEGT. The CDR3 consists of 16 residues. V lost 2 bases, J lost 10 bases, and 12 bases stayed unmatched. The CDR3 spells CASSEYGGLAPLEQFF. CDR3 DNA: TGTGCCAGCAGTGAATATGGCGGACTAGCGCCTTTGGAGCAGTTCTTC.

The chain joins TRBV11-1 to TRBJ2-7; possible D gene TRBD2, 7 bases. CDR1 SGHAT and CDR2 FQDESV come from the germline V gene (reference sequence). V was clipped by 4 bases and J by 3 bases, with 10 bases between them. This CDR3 contains 13 residues. The CDR3 DNA reads TGTGCCAGCAGCTGGGGGGGCGGCTACGAGCAGTACTTC. Translation gives CASSWGGGYEQYF. Full variable domain (outside the CDR3, taken from reference TRBV11-1 and TRBJ2-7): EAEVAQSPRYKITEKSQAVAFWCDPISGHATLYWYRQILGQGPELLVQFQDESVVDDSQLPKDRFSAERLKGVDSTLKIQPAELGDSAMYLCASSWGGGYEQYFGPGTRLTVT.

The chain recombines TRBV9 with TRBJ2-7, with TRBD2 matching 10 bases. J was trimmed by 1 base and V by 0 bases; bases with no gene match: 4. The CDR3 totals 16 residues. Germline V gene data show CDR1 as SGDLS and CDR2 as YYNGEE. The CDR3 is CASSVAASGSSYEQYF. CDR3 nucleotide sequence: TGTGCCAGCAGCGTAGCGGCTAGCGGGAGTTCCTACGAGCAGTACTTC.

The V and J genes are TRBV11-3 and TRBJ2-3, with 7 bases matching TRBD1. The CDR3 spans 17 residues. J lost 0 bases, V lost 3 bases, and 9 bases had no gene match. The V gene's germline CDR1 is SGHNT and CDR2 YENEEA. In DNA form, the CDR3 reads TGTGCCAGCAGCTTTCGGACAGGCGCCTATAGCACAGATACGCAGTATTTT. It is translated as CASSFRTGAYSTDTQYF.

CDR3 residues: CASSLGRGRNTEAFF. The CDR3 coding sequence is TGTGCCAGCAGCTTAGGGAGGGGAAGGAACACTGAAGCTTTCTTT. The chain employs TRBV11-3 and TRBJ1-1, with D tentatively TRBD1 (5 bases). Trimming removed 1 base from V and 1 base from J, with 10 bases in between. The CDR3 runs to 15 residues. Germline CDR1 and CDR2: SGHNT and YENEEA.

This chain joins TRBV7-8 and TRBJ2-7, with TRBD1 matching over 8 bases. The CDR3 totals 13 residues. With V trimmed by 5 bases and J by 3 bases, 3 bases remained unmatched. CDR1 is SGHVS, CDR2 FQNEAQ, per germline. CDR3 bases: TGTGCCAGCAGCCCTGACAGGGGCTACGAGCAGTACTTC. Encoded protein: CASSPDRGYEQYF.